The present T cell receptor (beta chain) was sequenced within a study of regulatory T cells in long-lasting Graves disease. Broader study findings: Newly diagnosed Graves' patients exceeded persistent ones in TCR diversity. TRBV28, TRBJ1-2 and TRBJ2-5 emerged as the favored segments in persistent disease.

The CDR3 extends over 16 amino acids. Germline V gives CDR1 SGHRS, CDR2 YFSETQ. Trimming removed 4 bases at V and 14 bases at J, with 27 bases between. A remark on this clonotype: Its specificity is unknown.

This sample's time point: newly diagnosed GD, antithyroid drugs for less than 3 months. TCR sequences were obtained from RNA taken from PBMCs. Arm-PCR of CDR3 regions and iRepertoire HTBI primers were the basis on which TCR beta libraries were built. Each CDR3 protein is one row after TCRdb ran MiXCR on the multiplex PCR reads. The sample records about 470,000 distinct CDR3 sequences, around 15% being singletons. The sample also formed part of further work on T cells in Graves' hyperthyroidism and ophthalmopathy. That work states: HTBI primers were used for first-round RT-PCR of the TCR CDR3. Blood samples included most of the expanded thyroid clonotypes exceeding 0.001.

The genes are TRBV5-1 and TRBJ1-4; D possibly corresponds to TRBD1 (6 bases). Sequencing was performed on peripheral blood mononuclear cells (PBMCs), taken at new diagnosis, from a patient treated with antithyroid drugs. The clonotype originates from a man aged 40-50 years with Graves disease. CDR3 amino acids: CASSLGQPNLMKRLFF. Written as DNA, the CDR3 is TGCGCCAGCAGCCTAGGACAGCCAAACTTAATGAAAAGGCTGTTTTTT.